The sample holds many counts of the clone carrying this T cell receptor beta chain. Its cognate antigen is unknown. This sample is drawn from a study of early T cells in non-severe SARS-CoV-2 infection. Turning to the study itself: Sequencing was performed on bulk RNA from unsorted whole blood, leaving chains unpaired.

The J segment lost 4 bases and the V segment lost 4 bases, leaving 5 bases of the junction unmatched. The CDR3 covers 15 residues. The germline CDR1 and CDR2 sequences are MRHNA and SNTAGT. Individual cDNA molecules each received unique molecular identifiers attached to them. TCRdb ran MiXCR on the 5' RACE reads and lists one entry per CDR3 protein. The table lists 63,000 or so distinct CDR3 sequences, about an eighth of them singletons. Notes on the study in general: The study's VDJdb matching favored anti-spike CD8 responses and missed private and CD4 specificities.

The chain couples TRBV6-4 to TRBJ2-2; 8 bases fit TRBD2. This TCR derives from an adult who was a healthcare worker with PCR-confirmed SARS-CoV-2 infection or an uninfected control (not recorded which). Sequenced material: whole blood, taken at baseline. CDR3 residues: CASSATSAGTGELFF. In DNA, the CDR3 is TGTGCCAGCAGTGCGACTAGCGCAGGCACCGGGGAGCTGTTTTTT.